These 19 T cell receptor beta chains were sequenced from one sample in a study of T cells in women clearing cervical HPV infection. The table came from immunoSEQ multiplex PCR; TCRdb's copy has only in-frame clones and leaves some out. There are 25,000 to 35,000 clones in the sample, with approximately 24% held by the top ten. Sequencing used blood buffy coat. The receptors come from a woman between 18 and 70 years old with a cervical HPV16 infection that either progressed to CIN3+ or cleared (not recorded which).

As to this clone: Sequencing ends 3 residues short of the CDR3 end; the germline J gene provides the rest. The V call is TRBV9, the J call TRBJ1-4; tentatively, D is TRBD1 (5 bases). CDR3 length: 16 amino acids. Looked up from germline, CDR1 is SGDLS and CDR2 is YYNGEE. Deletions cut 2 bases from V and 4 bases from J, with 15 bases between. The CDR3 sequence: CASSVGQGYGNEKLFF. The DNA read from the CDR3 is TGTGCCAGCAGCGTGGGCCAGGGTTATGGTAATGAAAAA.

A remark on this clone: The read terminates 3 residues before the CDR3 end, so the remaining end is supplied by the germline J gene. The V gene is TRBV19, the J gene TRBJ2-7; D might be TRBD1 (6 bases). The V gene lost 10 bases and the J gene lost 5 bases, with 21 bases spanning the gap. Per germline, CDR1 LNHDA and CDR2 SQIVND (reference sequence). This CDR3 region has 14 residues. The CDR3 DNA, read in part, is TGTGCCATCCTAACGGGACACCTTCCCCACGAG. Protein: CAILTGHLPHE. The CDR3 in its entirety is CAILTGHLPHEQYF. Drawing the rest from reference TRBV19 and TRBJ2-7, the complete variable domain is DGGITQSPKYLFRKEGQNVTLSCEQNLNHDAMYWYRQDPGQGLRLIYYSQIVNDFQKGDIAEGYSVSREKKESFPLTVTSAQKNPTAFYLCAILTGHLPHEQYFGPGTRLTVT.

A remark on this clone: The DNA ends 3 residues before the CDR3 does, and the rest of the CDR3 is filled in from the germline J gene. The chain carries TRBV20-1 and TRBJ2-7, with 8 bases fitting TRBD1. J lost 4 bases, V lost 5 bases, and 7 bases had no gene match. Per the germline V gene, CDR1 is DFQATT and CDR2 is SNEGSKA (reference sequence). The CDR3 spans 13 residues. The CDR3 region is CSAPGTGWYEQYF. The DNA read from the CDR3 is TGCAGTGCTCCCGGGACAGGATGGTACGAG.

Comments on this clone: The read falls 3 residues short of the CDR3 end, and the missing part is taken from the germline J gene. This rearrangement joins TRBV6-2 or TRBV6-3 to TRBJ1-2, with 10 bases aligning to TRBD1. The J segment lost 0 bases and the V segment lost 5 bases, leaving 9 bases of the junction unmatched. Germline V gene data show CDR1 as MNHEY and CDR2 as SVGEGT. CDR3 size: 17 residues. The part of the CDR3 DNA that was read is TGTGCCAGCAGTCGACCGGGACAGGGGATATCTAACTATGGC. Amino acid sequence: CASSRPGQGISNYG. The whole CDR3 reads CASSRPGQGISNYGYTF.

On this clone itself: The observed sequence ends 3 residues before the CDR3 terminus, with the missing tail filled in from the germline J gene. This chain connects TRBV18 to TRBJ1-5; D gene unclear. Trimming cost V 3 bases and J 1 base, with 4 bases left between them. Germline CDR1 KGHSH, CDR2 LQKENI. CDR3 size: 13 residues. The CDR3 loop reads CASSPASNQPQHF. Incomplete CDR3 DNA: TGTGCCAGCTCACCGGCAAGCAATCAGCCC.

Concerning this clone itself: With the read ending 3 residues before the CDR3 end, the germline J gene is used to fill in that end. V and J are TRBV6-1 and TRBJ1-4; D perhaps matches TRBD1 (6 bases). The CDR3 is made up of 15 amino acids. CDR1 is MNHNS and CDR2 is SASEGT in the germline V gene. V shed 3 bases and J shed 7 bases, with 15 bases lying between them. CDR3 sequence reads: CASSDIQGRGEKLFF. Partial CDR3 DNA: TGTGCCAGCAGTGACATACAGGGTCGAGGTGAAAAA.

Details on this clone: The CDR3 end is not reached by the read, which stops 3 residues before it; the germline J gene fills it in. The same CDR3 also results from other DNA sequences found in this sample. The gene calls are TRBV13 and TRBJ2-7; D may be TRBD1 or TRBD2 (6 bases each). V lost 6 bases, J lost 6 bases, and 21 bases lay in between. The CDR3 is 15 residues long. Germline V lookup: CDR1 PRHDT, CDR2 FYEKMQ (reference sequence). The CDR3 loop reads CASSPGGQGLGEQYF. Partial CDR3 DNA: TGTGCCAGCAGTCCAGGAGGGCAGGGGCTCGGCGAG.

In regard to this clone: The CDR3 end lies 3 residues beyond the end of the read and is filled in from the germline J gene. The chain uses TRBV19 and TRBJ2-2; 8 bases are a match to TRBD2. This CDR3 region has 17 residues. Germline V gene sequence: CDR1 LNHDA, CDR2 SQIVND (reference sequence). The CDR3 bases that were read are TGTGCCAGTGCCCACGGCCGGGAGGGGTTCGCTAATGAAAAG. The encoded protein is CASAHGREGFANEK. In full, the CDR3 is CASAHGREGFANEKLFF.

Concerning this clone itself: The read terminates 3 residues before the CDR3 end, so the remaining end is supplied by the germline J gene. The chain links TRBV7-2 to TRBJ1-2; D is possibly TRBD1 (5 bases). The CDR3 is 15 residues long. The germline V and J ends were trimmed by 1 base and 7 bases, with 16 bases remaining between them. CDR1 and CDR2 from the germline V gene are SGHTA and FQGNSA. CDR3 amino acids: CASSLVFGGFRGYTF. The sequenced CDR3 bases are TGTGCCAGCAGCTTAGTATTCGGGGGGTTTCGTGGC.

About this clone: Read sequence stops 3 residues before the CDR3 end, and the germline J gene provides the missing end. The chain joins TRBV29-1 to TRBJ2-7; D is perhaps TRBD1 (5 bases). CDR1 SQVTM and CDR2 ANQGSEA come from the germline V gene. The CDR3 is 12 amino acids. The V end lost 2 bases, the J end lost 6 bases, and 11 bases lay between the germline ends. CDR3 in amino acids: CSVEQGTSEQYF. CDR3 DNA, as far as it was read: TGCAGCGTTGAACAGGGAACTTCCGAG.

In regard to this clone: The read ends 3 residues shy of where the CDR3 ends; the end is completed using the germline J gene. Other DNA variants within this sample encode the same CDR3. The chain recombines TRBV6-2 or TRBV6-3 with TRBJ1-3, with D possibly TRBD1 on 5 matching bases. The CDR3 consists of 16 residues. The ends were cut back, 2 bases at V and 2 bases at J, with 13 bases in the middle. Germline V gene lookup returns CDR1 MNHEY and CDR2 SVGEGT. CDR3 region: CASSYAQEVAGNTIYF. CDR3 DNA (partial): TGTGCCAGCAGTTACGCACAGGAGGTCGCTGGAAACACC.

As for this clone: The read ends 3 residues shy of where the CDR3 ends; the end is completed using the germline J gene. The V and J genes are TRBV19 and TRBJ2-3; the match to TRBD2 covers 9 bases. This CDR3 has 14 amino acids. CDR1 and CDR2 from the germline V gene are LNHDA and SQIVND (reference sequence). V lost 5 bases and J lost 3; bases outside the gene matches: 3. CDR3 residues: CASSRSGRTDTQYF. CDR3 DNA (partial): TGTGCCAGTAGTCGGAGCGGGAGGACAGATACG.

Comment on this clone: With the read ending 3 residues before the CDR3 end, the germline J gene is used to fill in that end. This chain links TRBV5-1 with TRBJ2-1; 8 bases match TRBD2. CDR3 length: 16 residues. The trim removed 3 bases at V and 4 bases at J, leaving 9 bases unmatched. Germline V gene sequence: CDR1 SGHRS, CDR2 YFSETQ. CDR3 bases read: TGCGCCAGCAGCTCCGCAGGGGCGGGAGGTTACAATGAG. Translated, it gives CASSSAGAGGYNE. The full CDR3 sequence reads CASSSAGAGGYNEQFF.

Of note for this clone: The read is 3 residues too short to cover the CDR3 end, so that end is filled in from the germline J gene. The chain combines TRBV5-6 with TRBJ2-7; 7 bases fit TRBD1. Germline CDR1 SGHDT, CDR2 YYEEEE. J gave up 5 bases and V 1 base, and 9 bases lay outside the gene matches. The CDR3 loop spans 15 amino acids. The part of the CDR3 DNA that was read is TGTGCCAGCAGCTTGTTTGACAGGGTGCGCCACGAG. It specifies CASSLFDRVRHE. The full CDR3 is CASSLFDRVRHEQYF.

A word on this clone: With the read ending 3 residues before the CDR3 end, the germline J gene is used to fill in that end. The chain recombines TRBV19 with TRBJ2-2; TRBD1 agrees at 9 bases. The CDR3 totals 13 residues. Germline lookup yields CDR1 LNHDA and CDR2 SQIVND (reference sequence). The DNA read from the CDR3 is TGTGCCAGTGGGCCGGGACAGGGTGAAAAG. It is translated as CASGPGQGEK. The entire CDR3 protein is CASGPGQGEKLFF. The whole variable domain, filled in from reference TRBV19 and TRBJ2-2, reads DGGITQSPKYLFRKEGQNVTLSCEQNLNHDAMYWYRQDPGQGLRLIYYSQIVNDFQKGDIAEGYSVSREKKESFPLTVTSAQKNPTAFYLCASGPGQGEKLFFGEGSRLTVL.

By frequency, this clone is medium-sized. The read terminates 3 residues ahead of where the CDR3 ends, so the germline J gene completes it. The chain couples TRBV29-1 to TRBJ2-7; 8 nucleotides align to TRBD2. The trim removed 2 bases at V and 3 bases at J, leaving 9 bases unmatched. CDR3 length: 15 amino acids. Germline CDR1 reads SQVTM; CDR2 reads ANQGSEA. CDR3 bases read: TGCAGCGTTGAAAAATTCGTGGGACTAGTCTACGAG. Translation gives CSVEKFVGLVYE. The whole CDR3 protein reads CSVEKFVGLVYEQYF.

CDR3: CASSLTGFYEQYF. The CDR3 bases that were read are TGTGCCAGCAGCTTGACAGGATTCTACGAG. The rearrangement links TRBV7-2 to TRBJ2-7, with D possibly being TRBD1 (6 bases). The read comes to an end 3 residues before the CDR3 does, leaving the germline J gene to fill in the end. The CDR3 length is 13 residues. V lost 3 bases and J lost 3, with 9 bases in between. Germline V gene data show CDR1 as SGHTA and CDR2 as FQGNSA.

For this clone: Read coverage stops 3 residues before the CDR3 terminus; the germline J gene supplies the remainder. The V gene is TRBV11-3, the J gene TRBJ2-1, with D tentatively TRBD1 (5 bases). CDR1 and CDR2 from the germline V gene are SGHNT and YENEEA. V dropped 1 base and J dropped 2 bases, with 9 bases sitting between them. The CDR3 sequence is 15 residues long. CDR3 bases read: TGTGCCAGCAGCTTAGCACAGGAAACCTACAATGAG. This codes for CASSLAQETYNE. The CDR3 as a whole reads CASSLAQETYNEQFF.

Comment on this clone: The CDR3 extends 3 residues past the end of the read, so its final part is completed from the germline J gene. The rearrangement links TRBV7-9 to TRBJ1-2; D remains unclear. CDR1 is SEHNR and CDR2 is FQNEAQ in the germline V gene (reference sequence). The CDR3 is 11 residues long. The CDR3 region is CASSYGNDYTF. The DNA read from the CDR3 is TGTGCCAGCAGCTATGGCAATGAC.